Below are 16 T cell receptor beta chains sequenced from a single sample in a study of blood T cell repertoires in COVID-19. Here immunoSEQ multiplex PCR was the method, and the copy in TCRdb shows in-frame clones only, minus some. The table shows approximately 280,000 clones, with about nine tenths occurring only once. Sequenced material: peripheral blood. Source of these receptors: a man in his forties or fifties with acute or convalescent COVID-19.

This sequence joins TRBV10-3 and TRBJ2-3; 13 nucleotides align to TRBD2. Germline V CDR1 and CDR2: ENHRY, SYGVKD. This CDR3 is 18 amino acids long. V lost 6 bases to trimming and J lost 2 bases; unmatched junction nucleotides: 11. As DNA, the CDR3 is TGTGCCATCAGATCCACCGGGACTAGCGGGGACAACACAGATACGCAGTATTTT. Translation gives CAIRSTGTSGDNTDTQYF.

The chain links TRBV7-2 to TRBJ1-2; 9 bases agree with TRBD1. This CDR3 comprises 14 residues. Germline V gene sequence: CDR1 SGHTA, CDR2 FQGNSA. J lost 3 bases, V lost 5 bases, and 4 bases had no gene match. CDR3 in amino acids: CASSAGTGHYGYTF. CDR3 nucleotide sequence: TGTGCCAGCAGCGCCGGGACAGGGCACTATGGCTACACCTTC.

This chain links TRBV5-5 with TRBJ1-2, with TRBD1 matching over 7 bases. Trimming cost V 3 bases and J 6 bases; bases outside gene matches: 2. The germline gives CDR1 SGHKS, CDR2 YYEKEE (reference sequence). CDR3 length: 12 residues. CDR3 nucleotide sequence: TGTGCCAGCAGCTCCGACAGGGATGGCTACACCTTC. This gives the protein CASSSDRDGYTF.

For this clone: Other DNA sequences in this sample translate to the same CDR3. The chain carries TRBV18 and TRBJ1-1; D is unclear. This CDR3 spans 13 amino acids. The V end lost 2 bases, the J end lost 1 base, and 5 bases lay between the germline ends. Per germline, CDR1 KGHSH and CDR2 LQKENI. For the CDR3, the DNA is TGTGCCAGCTCACCAGCAGGGAACACTGAAGCTTTCTTT. Translating gives CASSPAGNTEAFF.

This clone showed up just a few times. The rearrangement links TRBV7-3 to TRBJ2-3; 8 positions agree with TRBD2. V shed 4 bases and J 4 bases; nucleotides not matched to a gene: 7. The CDR3 is made up of 15 amino acids. In germline, CDR1 is SGHTA, CDR2 FQGTGA. The CDR3 DNA reads TGTGCCAGCAGCTCAAGGACTAGCATCCCAGATACGCAGTATTTT. This encodes CASSSRTSIPDTQYF.

The J gene is TRBJ1-5, the V gene TRBV7-9; D remains unclear. CDR3 size: 12 residues. Looked up from germline, CDR1 is SEHNR and CDR2 is FQNEAQ (reference sequence). The V end lost 5 bases, the J end lost 6 bases, and 8 bases lay between the germline ends. CDR3: CASSALSQPQHF. The CDR3 region has the DNA TGTGCCAGCAGCGCCCTGAGTCAGCCCCAGCATTTT.

Here the CDR3 reads CSVWGGQGAYNEQFF. CDR3 bases: TGCAGCGTTTGGGGGGGGCAGGGGGCGTACAATGAGCAGTTCTTC. The chain employs TRBV29-1 and TRBJ2-1; weak D call: TRBD1 (8 bases). This CDR3 is 15 amino acids long. Between the trimmed V and J ends, which lost 5 bases and 4 bases, there was a span of 18 bases. Germline CDR1 and CDR2: SQVTM and ANQGSEA.

V and J are TRBV9 and TRBJ2-7; 7 bases agree with TRBD1. The CDR3 sequence is 14 residues long. The germline CDR1 and CDR2 sequences are SGDLS and YYNGEE. V shed 4 bases and J 3 bases; nucleotides not matched to a gene: 7. In nucleotides, the CDR3 is TGTGCCAGCAGCCTCCGGGACAGAGACTACGAGCAGTACTTC. As protein: CASSLRDRDYEQYF.

This chain links TRBV7-8 with TRBJ1-2; TRBD1 agrees at 8 bases. CDR3 length: 16 residues. Unmatched junction bases numbered 8, after V lost 2 bases and J lost 3 bases. Germline-derived CDR1 and CDR2 are SGHVS and FQNEAQ. CDR3: CASSLSQGAAYYGYTF. The CDR3 nucleotides read TGTGCCAGCAGCTTATCTCAGGGGGCGGCCTACTATGGCTACACCTTC.

On this clone: The same CDR3 is also encoded by other DNA sequences in this sample. This chain connects TRBV18 to TRBJ1-1; no reliable D call. V lost 3 bases and J 2 bases, leaving 10 bases between the germline ends. Germline V gives CDR1 KGHSH, CDR2 LQKENI. The length of the CDR3 is 14 residues. The CDR3 here is CASSPPSLNTEAFF. The CDR3 coding sequence is TGTGCCAGCTCACCGCCGAGTCTTAACACTGAAGCTTTCTTT.

Here the CDR3 reads CATAGGDSRPQHF. Here the CDR3 DNA reads TGCGCCACCGCGGGGGGTGATTCACGGCCCCAGCATTTT. The chain links TRBV10-2 to TRBJ1-5, with a tentative D call TRBD1 (5 bases). Between the trimmed V and J ends, which lost 10 bases and 9 bases, there was a span of 19 bases. This CDR3 region has 13 residues. Germline lookup yields CDR1 WSHSY and CDR2 SAAADI.

This chain joins TRBV9 and TRBJ2-5, with D perhaps TRBD2 (6 bases). The CDR3 spans 13 residues. Trimming shortened V by 4 bases and J by 5 bases, and 12 bases separated the two germline ends. CDR1 is SGDLS, CDR2 YYNGEE, per germline. In nucleotides, the CDR3 is TGTGCCAGCAGCCCGGGAGTTCTGGAGACCCAGTACTTC. It encodes CASSPGVLETQYF.

The rearrangement links TRBV10-3 to TRBJ1-1; 9 nucleotides align to TRBD1. The CDR3 is 14 residues long. Germline CDR1 is ENHRY and CDR2 is SYGVKD. V lost 5 bases to trimming and J lost 2 bases; unmatched junction nucleotides: 3. The CDR3 DNA sequence: TGTGCCATCAGTAAGGGACAGGGAAACACTGAAGCTTTCTTT. Translating it yields CAISKGQGNTEAFF.

V gene TRBV7-9 combines with J gene TRBJ1-3; D is possibly TRBD1 (6 bases). The CDR3 is 17 residues long. Trimming took off 5 bases at V and 1 base at J, with 18 bases between the two ends. The V gene's germline CDR1 is SEHNR and CDR2 FQNEAQ (reference sequence). This CDR3 is CASSPGYRDGSGNTIYF. The CDR3 DNA follows: TGTGCCAGCAGCCCCGGCTACAGGGATGGTTCTGGAAACACCATATATTTT.

Here the CDR3 DNA reads TGTGCCAGCAGTGAAGACGGATCGGGGTATGGCTACACCTTC. Translating it yields CASSEDGSGYGYTF. The rearrangement uses TRBV6-1 and TRBJ1-2; D uncertain. This CDR3 is 14 amino acids long. Germline loops: CDR1 MNHNS, CDR2 SASEGT. Trimming pared 1 base from V and 5 bases from J, leaving 11 bases between.

V and J are TRBV9 and TRBJ2-2; D is unclear. Between the trimmed V and J ends, which lost 0 bases and 5 bases, there was a span of 8 bases. The CDR3 runs to 14 residues. Germline-derived CDR1 and CDR2 are SGDLS and YYNGEE. The CDR3 DNA follows: TGTGCCAGCAGCGTAGCTTTGGCTACCGGGGAGCTGTTTTTT. It encodes CASSVALATGELFF.